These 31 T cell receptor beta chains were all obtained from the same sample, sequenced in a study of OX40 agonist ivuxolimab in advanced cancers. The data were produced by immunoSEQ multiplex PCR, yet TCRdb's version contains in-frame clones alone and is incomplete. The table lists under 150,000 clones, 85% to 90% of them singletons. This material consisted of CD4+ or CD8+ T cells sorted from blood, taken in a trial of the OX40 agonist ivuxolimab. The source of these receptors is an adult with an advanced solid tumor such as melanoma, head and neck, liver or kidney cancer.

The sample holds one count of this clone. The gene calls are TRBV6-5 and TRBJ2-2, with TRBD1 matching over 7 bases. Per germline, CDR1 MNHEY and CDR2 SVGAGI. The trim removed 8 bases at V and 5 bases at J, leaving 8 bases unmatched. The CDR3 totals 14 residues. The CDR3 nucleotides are TGTGCCAGCCTCAATCCAGGGGGTACCGGGGAGCTGTTTTTT. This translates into CASLNPGGTGELFF.

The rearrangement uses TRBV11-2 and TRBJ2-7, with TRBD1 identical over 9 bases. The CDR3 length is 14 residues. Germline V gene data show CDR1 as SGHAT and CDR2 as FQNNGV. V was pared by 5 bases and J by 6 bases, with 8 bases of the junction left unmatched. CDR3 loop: CASSRVTGGGEQYF. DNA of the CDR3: TGTGCCAGCAGCCGGGTCACAGGGGGCGGCGAGCAGTACTTC.

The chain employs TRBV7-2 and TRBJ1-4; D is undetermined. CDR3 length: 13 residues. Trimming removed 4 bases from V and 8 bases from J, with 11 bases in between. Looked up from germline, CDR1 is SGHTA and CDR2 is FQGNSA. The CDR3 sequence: CASSYKVGEKLFF. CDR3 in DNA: TGTGCCAGCAGCTACAAGGTCGGGGAAAAACTGTTTTTT.

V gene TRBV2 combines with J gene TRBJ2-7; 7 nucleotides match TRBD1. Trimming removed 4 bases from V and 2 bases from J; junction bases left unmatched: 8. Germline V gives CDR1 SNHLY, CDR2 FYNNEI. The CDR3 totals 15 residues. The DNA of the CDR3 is TGTGCCAGCAGTGTTCTTTATACAGGGGCCTACGAGCAGTACTTC. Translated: CASSVLYTGAYEQYF.

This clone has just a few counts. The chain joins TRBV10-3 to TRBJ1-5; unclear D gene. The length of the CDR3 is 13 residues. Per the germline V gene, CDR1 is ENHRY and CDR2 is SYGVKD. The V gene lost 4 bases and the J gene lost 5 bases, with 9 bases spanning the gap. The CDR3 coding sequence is TGTGCCATCAGTGCCGGGGAGTATCAGCCCCAGCATTTT. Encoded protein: CAISAGEYQPQHF.

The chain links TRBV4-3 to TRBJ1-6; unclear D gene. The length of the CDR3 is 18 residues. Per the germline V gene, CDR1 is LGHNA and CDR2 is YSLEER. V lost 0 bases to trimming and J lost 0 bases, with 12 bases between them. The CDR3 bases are TGCGCCAGCAGCCAAGAACGGAGCTCCAGCTCCTATAATTCACCCCTCCACTTT. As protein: CASSQERSSSSYNSPLHF.

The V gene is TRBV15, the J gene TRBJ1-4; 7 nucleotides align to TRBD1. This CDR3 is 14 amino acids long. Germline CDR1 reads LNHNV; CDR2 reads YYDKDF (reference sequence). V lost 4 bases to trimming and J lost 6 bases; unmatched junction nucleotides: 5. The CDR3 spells CATSKGGADEKLFF. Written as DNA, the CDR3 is TGTGCCACCAGCAAAGGGGGCGCAGATGAAAAACTGTTTTTT.

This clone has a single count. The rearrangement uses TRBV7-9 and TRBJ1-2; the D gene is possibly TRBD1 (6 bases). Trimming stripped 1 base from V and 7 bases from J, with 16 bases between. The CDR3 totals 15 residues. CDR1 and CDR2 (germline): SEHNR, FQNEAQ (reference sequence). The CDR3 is CASSLEQGKGGGYTF. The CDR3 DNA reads TGTGCCAGCAGCTTAGAACAGGGAAAAGGTGGTGGCTACACCTTC.

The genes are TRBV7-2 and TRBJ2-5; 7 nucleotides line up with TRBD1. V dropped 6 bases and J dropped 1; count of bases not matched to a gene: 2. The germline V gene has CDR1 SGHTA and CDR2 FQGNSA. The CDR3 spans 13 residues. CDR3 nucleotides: TGTGCCAGCAGTCGGGACAGCCAAGAGACCCAGTACTTC. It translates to CASSRDSQETQYF.

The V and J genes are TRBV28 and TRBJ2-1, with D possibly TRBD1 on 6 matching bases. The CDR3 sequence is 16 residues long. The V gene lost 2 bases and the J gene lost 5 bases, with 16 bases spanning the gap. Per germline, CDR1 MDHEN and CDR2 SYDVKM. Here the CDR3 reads CASSLPEGEPNNEQFF. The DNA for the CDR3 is TGTGCCAGCAGTTTACCCGAGGGGGAACCAAACAATGAGCAGTTCTTC.

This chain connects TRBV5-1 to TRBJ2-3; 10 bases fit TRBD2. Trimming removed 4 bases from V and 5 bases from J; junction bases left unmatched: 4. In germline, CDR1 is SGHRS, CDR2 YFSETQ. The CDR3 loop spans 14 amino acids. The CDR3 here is CASSPGLAIDTQYF. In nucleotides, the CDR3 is TGCGCCAGCAGCCCGGGACTAGCGATAGATACGCAGTATTTT. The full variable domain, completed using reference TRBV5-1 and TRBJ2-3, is KAGVTQTPRYLIKTRGQQVTLSCSPISGHRSVSWYQQTPGQGLQFLFEYFSETQRNKGNFPGRFSGRQFSNSRSEMNVSTLELGDSALYLCASSPGLAIDTQYFGPGTRLTVL.

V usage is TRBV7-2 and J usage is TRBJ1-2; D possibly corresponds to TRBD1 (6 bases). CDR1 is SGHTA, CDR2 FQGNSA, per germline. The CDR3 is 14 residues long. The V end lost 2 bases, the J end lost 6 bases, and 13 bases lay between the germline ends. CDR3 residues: CASSLNSQGNGYTF. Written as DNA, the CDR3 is TGTGCCAGCAGCTTAAACTCACAGGGAAATGGCTACACCTTC.

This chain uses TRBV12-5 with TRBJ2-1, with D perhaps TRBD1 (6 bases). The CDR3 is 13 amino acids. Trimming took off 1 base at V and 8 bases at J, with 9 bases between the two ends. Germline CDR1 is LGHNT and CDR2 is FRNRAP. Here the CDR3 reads CASGLDRVYEQFF. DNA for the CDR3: TGTGCTAGTGGTTTGGACAGGGTCTATGAGCAGTTCTTC. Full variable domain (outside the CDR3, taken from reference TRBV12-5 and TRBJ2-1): DARVTQTPRHKVTEMGQEVTMRCQPILGHNTVFWYRQTMMQGLELLAYFRNRAPLDDSGMPKDRFSAEMPDATLATLKIQPSEPRDSAVYFCASGLDRVYEQFFGPGTRLTVL.

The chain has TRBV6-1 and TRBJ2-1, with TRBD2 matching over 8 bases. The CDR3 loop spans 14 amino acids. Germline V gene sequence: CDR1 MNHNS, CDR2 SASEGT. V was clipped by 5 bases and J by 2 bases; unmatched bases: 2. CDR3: CASSSLAAYNEQFF. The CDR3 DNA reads TGTGCCAGCAGTTCACTAGCGGCCTACAATGAGCAGTTCTTC.

The DNA of the CDR3 is TGTGCCAGCAGGCCACCCCTAGGTGAAAGCTACACCTTC. It encodes CASRPPLGESYTF. The chain is built from TRBV28 and TRBJ1-2; unclear D gene. The CDR3 has 13 amino acids. Germline loops: CDR1 MDHEN, CDR2 SYDVKM. Trimming took off 6 bases at V and 9 bases at J, with 17 bases between the two ends.

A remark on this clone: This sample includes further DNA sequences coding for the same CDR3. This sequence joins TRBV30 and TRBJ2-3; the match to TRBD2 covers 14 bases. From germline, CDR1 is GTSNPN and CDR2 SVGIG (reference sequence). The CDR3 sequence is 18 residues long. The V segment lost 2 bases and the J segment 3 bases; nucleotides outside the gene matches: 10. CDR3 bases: TGTGCCTGGAGTCCCCCCGGGACTAGCGGGGGCGCAACAGATACGCAGTATTTT. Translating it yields CAWSPPGTSGGATDTQYF.

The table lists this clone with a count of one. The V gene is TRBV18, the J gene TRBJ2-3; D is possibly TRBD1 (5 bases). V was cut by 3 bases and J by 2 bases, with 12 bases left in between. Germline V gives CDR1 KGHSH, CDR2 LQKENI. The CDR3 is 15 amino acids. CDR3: CASSPSTAPTDTQYF. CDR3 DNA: TGTGCCAGCTCACCTTCGACAGCACCCACAGATACGCAGTATTTT.

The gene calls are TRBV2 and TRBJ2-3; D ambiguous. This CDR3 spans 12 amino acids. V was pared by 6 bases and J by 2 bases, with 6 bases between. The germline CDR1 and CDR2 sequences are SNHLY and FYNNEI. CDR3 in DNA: TGTGCCAGCAGCGATTCCACAGATACGCAGTATTTT. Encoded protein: CASSDSTDTQYF.

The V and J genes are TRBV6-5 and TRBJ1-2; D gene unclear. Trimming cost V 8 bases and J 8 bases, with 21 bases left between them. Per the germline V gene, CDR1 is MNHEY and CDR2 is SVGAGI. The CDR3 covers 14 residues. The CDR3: CASLSQAGSMGYTF. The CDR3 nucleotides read TGTGCCAGCTTGTCCCAAGCGGGTAGTATGGGCTACACCTTC.

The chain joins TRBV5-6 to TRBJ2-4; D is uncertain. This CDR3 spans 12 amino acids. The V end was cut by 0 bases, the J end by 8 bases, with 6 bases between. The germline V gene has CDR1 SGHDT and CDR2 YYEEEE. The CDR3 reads CASSLAQYIQYF. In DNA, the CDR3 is TGTGCCAGCAGCTTGGCTCAGTACATTCAGTACTTC.

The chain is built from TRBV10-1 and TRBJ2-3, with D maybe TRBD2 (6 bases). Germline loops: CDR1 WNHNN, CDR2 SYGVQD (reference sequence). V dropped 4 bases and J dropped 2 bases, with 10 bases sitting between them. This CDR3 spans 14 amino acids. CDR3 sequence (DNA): TGCGCCAGCAGTGTTGGGGGGTCCACAGATACGCAGTATTTT. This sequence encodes CASSVGGSTDTQYF.

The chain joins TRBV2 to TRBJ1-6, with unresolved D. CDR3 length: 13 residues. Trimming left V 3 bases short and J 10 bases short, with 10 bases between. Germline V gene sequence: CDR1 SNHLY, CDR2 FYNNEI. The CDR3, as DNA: TGTGCCAGCAGTGAGCGGGAGAGATCACCCCTCCACTTT. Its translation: CASSERERSPLHF. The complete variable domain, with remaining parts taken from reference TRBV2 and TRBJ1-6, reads EPEVTQTPSHQVTQMGQEVILRCVPISNHLYFYWYRQILGQKVEFLVSFYNNEISEKSEIFDDQFSVERPDGSNFTLKIRSTKLEDSAMYFCASSERERSPLHFGNGTRLTVT.

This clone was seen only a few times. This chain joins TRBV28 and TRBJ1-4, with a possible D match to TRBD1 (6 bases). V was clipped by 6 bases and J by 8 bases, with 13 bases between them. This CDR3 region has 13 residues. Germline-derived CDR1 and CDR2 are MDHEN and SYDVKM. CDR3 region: CASRAGVQEKLFF. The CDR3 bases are TGTGCCAGCAGAGCAGGGGTACAAGAAAAACTGTTTTTT.

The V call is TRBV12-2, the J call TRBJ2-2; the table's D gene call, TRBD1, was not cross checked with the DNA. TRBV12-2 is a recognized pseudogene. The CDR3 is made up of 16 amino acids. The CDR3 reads CASRLGERQETGELFF. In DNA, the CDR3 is TGTGCAAGTCGCTTAGGAGAAAGACAGGAAACCGGGGAGCTGTTTTTT.

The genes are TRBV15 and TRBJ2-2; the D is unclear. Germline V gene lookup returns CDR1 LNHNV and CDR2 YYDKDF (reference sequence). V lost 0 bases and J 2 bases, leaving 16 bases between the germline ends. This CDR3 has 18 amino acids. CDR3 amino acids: CATSRDRGTRRNTGELFF. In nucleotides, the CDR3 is TGTGCCACCAGCAGAGATAGAGGAACCCGAAGAAACACCGGGGAGCTGTTTTTT.

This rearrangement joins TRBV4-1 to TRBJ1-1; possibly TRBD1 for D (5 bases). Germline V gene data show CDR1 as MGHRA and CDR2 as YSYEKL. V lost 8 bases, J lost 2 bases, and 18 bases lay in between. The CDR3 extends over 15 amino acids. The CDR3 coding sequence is TGCGCCAGCCGGCCCCCCGGGACGTTAAACACTGAAGCTTTCTTT. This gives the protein CASRPPGTLNTEAFF.

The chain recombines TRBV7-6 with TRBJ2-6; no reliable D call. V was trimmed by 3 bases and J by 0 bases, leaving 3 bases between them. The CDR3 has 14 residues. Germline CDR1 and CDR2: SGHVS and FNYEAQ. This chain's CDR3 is CASSLGSGANVLTF. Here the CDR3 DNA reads TGTGCCAGCAGCTTGGGCTCTGGGGCCAACGTCCTGACTTTC.

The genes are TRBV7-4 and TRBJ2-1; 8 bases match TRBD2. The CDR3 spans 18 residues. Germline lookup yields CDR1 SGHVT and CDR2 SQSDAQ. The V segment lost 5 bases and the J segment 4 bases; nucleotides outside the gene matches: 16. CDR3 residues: CASSHLGGVAGGYNEQFF. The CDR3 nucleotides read TGTGCCAGCAGCCACCTGGGTGGTGTGGCGGGGGGATACAATGAGCAGTTCTTC.

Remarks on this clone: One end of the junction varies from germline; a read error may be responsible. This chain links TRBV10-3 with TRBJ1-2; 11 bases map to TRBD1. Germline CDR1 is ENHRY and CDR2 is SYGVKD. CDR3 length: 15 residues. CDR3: CAISEGTGGNYGYTF. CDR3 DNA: TGTGCTATCAGTGAAGGGACAGGGGGGAACTATGGCTACACCTTC.

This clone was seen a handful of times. The CDR3 coding sequence is TGTGCCAGCAGCTCCGCCGGACTTCTGACGAACACCGGGGAGCTGTTTTTT. Protein sequence: CASSSAGLLTNTGELFF. The genes are TRBV7-6 and TRBJ2-2, with D perhaps TRBD2 (5 bases). The CDR3 extends over 17 amino acids. Germline V gene data show CDR1 as SGHVS and CDR2 as FNYEAQ. V lost 4 bases, J lost 0 bases, and 15 bases lay in between.

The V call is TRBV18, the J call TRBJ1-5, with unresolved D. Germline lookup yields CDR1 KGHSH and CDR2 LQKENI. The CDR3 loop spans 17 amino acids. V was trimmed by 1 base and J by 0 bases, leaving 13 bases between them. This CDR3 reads CASSPRAATYSNQPQHF. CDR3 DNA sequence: TGTGCCAGCTCACCACGGGCAGCTACGTATAGCAATCAGCCCCAGCATTTT.